This T cell receptor beta chain emerged from a study of T cells in Graves' hyperthyroidism and ophthalmopathy. The wider study: Blood was drawn when the patient was first diagnosed and still untreated.

Amplification yielded TCR beta CDR3 regions, with RNA transcripts as the source. Carried out on the TCR CDR3, a first-round RT-PCR used the HTBI primer set. In TCRdb, the multiplex PCR reads were re-called with MiXCR into one record per CDR3 protein. The data hold 490,000 or so distinct CDR3 sequences, with approximately 23% observed a single time. The CDR3 covers 14 residues. V lost 5 bases to trimming and J lost 5 bases; unmatched junction nucleotides: 6. Looked up from germline, CDR1 is DFQATT and CDR2 is SNEGSKA (reference sequence). The origin of this receptor is a woman in her 70s with Graves' ophthalmopathy. Specimen: blood. The V and J genes are TRBV20-1 and TRBJ2-5, with 12 bases aligning to TRBD2. CDR3 DNA: TGCAGTGCTGCCCGACTAGCGGGGGAGGAGACCCAGTACTTC. Translation gives CSAARLAGEETQYF.